One sample yielded the 13 T cell receptor beta chains listed below, sequenced in a study of blood T cell repertoires in COVID-19. The method was immunoSEQ multiplex PCR; TCRdb's version includes in-frame clones alone and lacks a portion of them. The sample holds 55,000 to 70,000 clones, 87% seen once. Sequencing used peripheral blood. The receptors here all came from a woman between 45 and 65 years old with COVID-19, enrolled during active disease.

The chain links TRBV6-6 to TRBJ2-7; 8 bases match TRBD2. V shed 4 bases and J 3 bases; nucleotides not matched to a gene: 8. CDR3 length equals 15 residues. CDR1 is MNHNY and CDR2 is SVGAGI in the germline V gene (reference sequence). CDR3 in DNA: TGTGCCAGCAGTTCCTATGGGAGCGGGAGCTACGAGCAGTACTTC. Amino acid sequence: CASSSYGSGSYEQYF.

The chain joins TRBV9 to TRBJ1-2, with TRBD1 as a possible D gene (5 bases). In germline, CDR1 is SGDLS, CDR2 YYNGEE. This CDR3 is built from 17 residues. The V gene lost 3 bases and the J gene lost 4 bases, with 22 bases spanning the gap. The DNA of the CDR3 is TGTGCCAGCAGCGCCGACCTCTGGACAAAAGATATCTATGGCTACACCTTC. Translation: CASSADLWTKDIYGYTF.

The table lists this clone with a count of one. The chain links TRBV28 to TRBJ2-2, with 10 positions matching TRBD2. The CDR3 has 16 amino acids. CDR1 and CDR2 (germline): MDHEN, SYDVKM. Trimming removed 5 bases from V and 2 bases from J; junction bases left unmatched: 5. The CDR3 is CASSPSGRANTGELFF. CDR3 sequence (DNA): TGTGCCAGCAGTCCCAGCGGGAGGGCCAACACCGGGGAGCTGTTTTTT.

This clone appeared a few times. The gene calls are TRBV7-6 and TRBJ2-7; the match to TRBD1 covers 12 bases. Germline values: CDR1 SGHVS, CDR2 FNYEAQ. The CDR3 covers 17 residues. With V trimmed by 4 bases and J by 3 bases, 10 bases remained unmatched. Here the CDR3 reads CASSSDTGTGGHYEQYF. CDR3 in DNA: TGTGCCAGCAGCTCAGATACCGGGACAGGGGGCCACTACGAGCAGTACTTC.

The rearrangement uses TRBV28 and TRBJ2-3; 14 nucleotides align to TRBD2. Germline CDR1 and CDR2: MDHEN and SYDVKM. This CDR3 has 21 amino acids. V shed 5 bases, J shed 1 base, and the junction held 17 bases outside the gene matches. The DNA for the CDR3 is TGTGCCAGCAGTGAGTCTGGGACTAGCGGGAGACTAATGGCTCGCACAGATACGCAGTATTTT. Translating it yields CASSESGTSGRLMARTDTQYF.

The chain has TRBV5-1 and TRBJ2-5; the match to TRBD2 covers 8 bases. Germline-derived CDR1 and CDR2 are SGHRS and YFSETQ. The length of the CDR3 is 14 residues. V lost 1 base to trimming and J lost 7 bases; unmatched junction nucleotides: 6. As DNA, the CDR3 is TGCGCCAGCAGCTTGTCCCCCCGGGGGGGGACCCAGTACTTC. This codes for CASSLSPRGGTQYF.

This rearrangement joins TRBV3-1 (or the pseudogene TRBV3-2) to TRBJ2-5; 12 nucleotides agree with TRBD2. This CDR3 is 16 amino acids long. V gave up 4 bases and J gave up 5 bases; unmatched junction bases: 8. Germline CDR1 is LGHDT and CDR2 is YNNKEL (reference sequence). The CDR3 spells CASSRTTLAGGETQYF. The CDR3, as DNA: TGTGCCAGCAGCCGCACCACGCTAGCGGGAGGGGAGACCCAGTACTTC.

The chain is built from TRBV9 and TRBJ1-2; D is ambiguous. In germline, CDR1 is SGDLS, CDR2 YYNGEE. V lost 5 bases and J 6 bases, leaving 14 bases between the germline ends. This CDR3 comprises 13 residues. CDR3 region: CASSSAQANGYTF. CDR3 sequence (DNA): TGTGCCAGCAGTTCAGCCCAGGCCAATGGCTACACCTTC.

This chain links TRBV30 with TRBJ1-1; D gene uncertain. Trimming left V 4 bases short and J 7 bases short, with 13 bases between. Germline CDR1 reads GTSNPN; CDR2 reads SVGIG (reference sequence). This CDR3 spans 12 amino acids. CDR3 region: CAWNRGTDEAFF. The CDR3 nucleotides are TGTGCCTGGAACCGGGGAACTGATGAAGCTTTCTTT.

Only one count was recorded for this clone. For the CDR3, the DNA is TGTGCCAGCAGCGTAGTGGGACTAGCGGGAGGCGGAAAGACCCAGTACTTC. Residues: CASSVVGLAGGGKTQYF. The V and J genes are TRBV9 and TRBJ2-5; 15 nucleotides line up with TRBD2. V lost 0 bases, J lost 6 bases, and 6 bases stayed unmatched. Germline lookup yields CDR1 SGDLS and CDR2 YYNGEE. CDR3 size: 17 residues.

V and J are TRBV19 and TRBJ2-3; 14 bases align to TRBD2. Germline V lookup: CDR1 LNHDA, CDR2 SQIVND (reference sequence). The junction had 6 bases not matched to a gene; V was cut back by 5 bases and J by 2 bases. CDR3 length: 17 residues. The DNA for the CDR3 is TGTGCCAGTAGTGTCTCGGGACTAGCGGGGGACACAGATACGCAGTATTTT. Translation gives CASSVSGLAGDTDTQYF.

This chain connects TRBV11-3 to TRBJ2-7; D gene uncertain. CDR3 length: 13 residues. Germline CDR1 is SGHNT and CDR2 is YENEEA. With 2 bases removed from V and 4 bases from J, the gap between germline ends came to 9 bases. This CDR3 is CASSLRSGYEQYF. The CDR3 DNA reads as TGTGCCAGCAGCTTAAGATCGGGTTACGAGCAGTACTTC. The full variable domain, completed using reference TRBV11-3 and TRBJ2-7, is EAGVVQSPRYKIIEKKQPVAFWCNPISGHNTLYWYLQNLGQGPELLIRYENEEAVDDSQLPKDRFSAERLKGVDSTLKIQPAELGDSAVYLCASSLRSGYEQYFGPGTRLTVT.

The genes are TRBV4-1 and TRBJ2-6; D perhaps matches TRBD1 (6 bases). V lost 0 bases to trimming and J lost 4 bases, with 10 bases between them. CDR1 and CDR2 (germline): MGHRA, YSYEKL. The CDR3 sequence is 16 residues long. CDR3 in DNA: TGCGCCAGCAGCCAAGACCGGGACACCGGGGCCAACGTCCTGACTTTC. As protein: CASSQDRDTGANVLTF.